The entry below describes one T cell receptor beta chain. The data stem from a study of blood T cell repertoires in COVID-19. The wider study: Sample material is recorded as cDNA or gDNA derived from T cells, B-cell-depleted T cells, or PBMCs.

J lost 3 bases, V lost 7 bases, and 4 bases had no gene match. The CDR3 totals 14 residues. The germline V gene has CDR1 LNHDA and CDR2 SQIVND (reference sequence). Libraries were prepared by immunoSEQ multiplex PCR; TCRdb keeps only in-frame clonotypes and omits some of them. The top ten hold about 3% of the sample, which has about 360,000 clones, around 87% seen once. The chain couples TRBV19 to TRBJ2-1; 9 positions match TRBD1. The material sequenced was peripheral blood. The origin of this receptor is a human donor in a cohort sampled during active COVID-19. This CDR3 is CASTGQGSYNEQFF. Here the CDR3 DNA reads TGTGCCAGTACGGGACAGGGTAGCTACAATGAGCAGTTCTTC. The full variable domain, in which reference TRBV19 and TRBJ2-1 provide the parts outside the CDR3, is DGGITQSPKYLFRKEGQNVTLSCEQNLNHDAMYWYRQDPGQGLRLIYYSQIVNDFQKGDIAEGYSVSREKKESFPLTVTSAQKNPTAFYLCASTGQGSYNEQFFGPGTRLTVL.